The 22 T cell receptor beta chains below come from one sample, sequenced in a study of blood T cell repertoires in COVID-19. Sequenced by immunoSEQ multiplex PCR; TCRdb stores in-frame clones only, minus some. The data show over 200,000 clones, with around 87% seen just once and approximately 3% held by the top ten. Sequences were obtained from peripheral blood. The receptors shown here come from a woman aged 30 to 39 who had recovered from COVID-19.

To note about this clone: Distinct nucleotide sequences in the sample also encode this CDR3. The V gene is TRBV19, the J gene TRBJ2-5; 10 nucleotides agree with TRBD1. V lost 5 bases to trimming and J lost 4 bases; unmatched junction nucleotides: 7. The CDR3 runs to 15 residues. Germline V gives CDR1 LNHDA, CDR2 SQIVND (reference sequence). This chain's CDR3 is CASSPRTGGRETQYF. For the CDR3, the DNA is TGTGCCAGTAGTCCAAGGACAGGGGGTAGAGAGACCCAGTACTTC. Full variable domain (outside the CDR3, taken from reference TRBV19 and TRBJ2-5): DGGITQSPKYLFRKEGQNVTLSCEQNLNHDAMYWYRQDPGQGLRLIYYSQIVNDFQKGDIAEGYSVSREKKESFPLTVTSAQKNPTAFYLCASSPRTGGRETQYFGPGTRLLVL.

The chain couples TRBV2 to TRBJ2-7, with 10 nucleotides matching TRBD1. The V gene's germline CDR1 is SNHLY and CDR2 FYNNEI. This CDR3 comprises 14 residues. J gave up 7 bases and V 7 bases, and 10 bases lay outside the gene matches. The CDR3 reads CASTLGDRGMEQYF. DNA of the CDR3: TGTGCCAGCACGCTCGGGGACAGGGGTATGGAGCAGTACTTC.

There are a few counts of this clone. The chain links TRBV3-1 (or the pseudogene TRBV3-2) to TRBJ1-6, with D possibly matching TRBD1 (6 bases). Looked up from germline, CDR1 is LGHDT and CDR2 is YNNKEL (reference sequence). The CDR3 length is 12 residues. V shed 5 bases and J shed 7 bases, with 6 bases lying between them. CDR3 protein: CASSTGNSPLHF. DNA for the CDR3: TGTGCCAGCAGCACAGGGAATTCACCCCTCCACTTT.

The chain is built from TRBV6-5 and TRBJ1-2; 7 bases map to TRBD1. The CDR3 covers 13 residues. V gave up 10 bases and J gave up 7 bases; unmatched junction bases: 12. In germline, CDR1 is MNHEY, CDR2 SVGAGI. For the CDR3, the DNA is TGTGCCATCGGAACGACAGGGCCCTTTGGCTACACCTTC. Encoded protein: CAIGTTGPFGYTF.

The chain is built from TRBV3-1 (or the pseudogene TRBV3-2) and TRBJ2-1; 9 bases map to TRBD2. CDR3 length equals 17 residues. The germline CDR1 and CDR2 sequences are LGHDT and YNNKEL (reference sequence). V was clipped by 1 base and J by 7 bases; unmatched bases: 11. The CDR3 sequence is CASSQVGGGGASNEQFF. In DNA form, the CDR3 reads TGTGCCAGCAGCCAAGTTGGGGGCGGGGGGGCTTCGAATGAGCAGTTCTTC.

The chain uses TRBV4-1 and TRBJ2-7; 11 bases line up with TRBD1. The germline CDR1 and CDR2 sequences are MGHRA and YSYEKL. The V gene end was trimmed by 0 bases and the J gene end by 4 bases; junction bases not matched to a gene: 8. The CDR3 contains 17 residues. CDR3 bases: TGCGCCAGCAGCCAAGAGATTGTGGGACAGGGGGAATACGAGCAGTACTTC. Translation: CASSQEIVGQGEYEQYF.

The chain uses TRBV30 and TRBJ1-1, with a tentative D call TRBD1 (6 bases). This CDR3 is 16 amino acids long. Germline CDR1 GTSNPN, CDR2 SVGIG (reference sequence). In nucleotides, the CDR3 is TGTGCTTGTCAAACTAAAACAGGGCTAATGAACACTGAAGCTTTCTTT. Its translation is CACQTKTGLMNTEAFF.

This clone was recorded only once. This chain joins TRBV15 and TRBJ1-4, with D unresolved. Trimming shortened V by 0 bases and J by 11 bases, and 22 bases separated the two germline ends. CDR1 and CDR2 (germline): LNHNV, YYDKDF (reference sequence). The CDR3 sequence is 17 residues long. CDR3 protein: CATSRDWESRARRKLFF. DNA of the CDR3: TGTGCCACCAGCAGAGATTGGGAGAGCCGGGCTAGGCGGAAACTGTTTTTT. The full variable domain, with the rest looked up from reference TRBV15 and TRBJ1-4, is DAMVIQNPRYQVTQFGKPVTLSCSQTLNHNVMYWYQQKSSQAPKLLFHYYDKDFNNEADTPDNFQSRRPNTSFCFLDIRSPGLGDTAMYLCATSRDWESRARRKLFFGSGTQLSVL.

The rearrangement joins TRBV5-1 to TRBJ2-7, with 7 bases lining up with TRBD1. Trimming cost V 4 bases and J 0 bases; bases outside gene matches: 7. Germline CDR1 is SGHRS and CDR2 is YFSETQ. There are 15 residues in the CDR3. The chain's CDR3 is CASSITRQGSYEQYF. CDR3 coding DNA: TGCGCCAGCAGCATAACTCGACAGGGCTCCTACGAGCAGTACTTC.

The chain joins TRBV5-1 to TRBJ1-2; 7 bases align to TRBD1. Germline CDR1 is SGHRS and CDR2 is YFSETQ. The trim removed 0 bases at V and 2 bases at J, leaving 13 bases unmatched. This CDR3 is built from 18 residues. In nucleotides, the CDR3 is TGCGCCAGCAGCTTGGATGGGGTGACAGGGAGGTTGAACTATGGCTACACCTTC. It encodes CASSLDGVTGRLNYGYTF.

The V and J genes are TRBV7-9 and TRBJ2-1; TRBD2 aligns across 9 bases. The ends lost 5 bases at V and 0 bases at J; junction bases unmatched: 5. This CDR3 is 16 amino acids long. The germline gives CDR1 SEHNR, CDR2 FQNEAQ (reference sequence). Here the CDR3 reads CASSLGLAISYNEQFF. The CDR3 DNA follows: TGTGCCAGCAGCCTCGGACTAGCGATCTCCTACAATGAGCAGTTCTTC. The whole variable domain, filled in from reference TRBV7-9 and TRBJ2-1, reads DTGVSQNPRHKITKRGQNVTFRCDPISEHNRLYWYRQTLGQGPEFLTYFQNEAQLEKSRLLSDRFSAERPKGSFSTLEIQRTEQGDSAMYLCASSLGLAISYNEQFFGPGTRLTVL.

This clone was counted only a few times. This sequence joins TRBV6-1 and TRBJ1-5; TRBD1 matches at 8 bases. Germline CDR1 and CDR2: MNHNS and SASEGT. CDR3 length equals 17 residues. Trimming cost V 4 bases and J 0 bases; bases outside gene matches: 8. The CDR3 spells CASSADRVRSSNQPQHF. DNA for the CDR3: TGTGCCAGCAGTGCGGACAGGGTGAGGTCTAGCAATCAGCCCCAGCATTTT.

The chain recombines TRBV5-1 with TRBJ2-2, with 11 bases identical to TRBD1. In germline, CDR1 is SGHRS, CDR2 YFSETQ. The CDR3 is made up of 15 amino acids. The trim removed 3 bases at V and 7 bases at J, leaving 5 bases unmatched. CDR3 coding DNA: TGCGCCAGCAGCTCCCGGACAGGGGGCATCGGGGAGCTGTTTTTT. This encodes CASSSRTGGIGELFF.

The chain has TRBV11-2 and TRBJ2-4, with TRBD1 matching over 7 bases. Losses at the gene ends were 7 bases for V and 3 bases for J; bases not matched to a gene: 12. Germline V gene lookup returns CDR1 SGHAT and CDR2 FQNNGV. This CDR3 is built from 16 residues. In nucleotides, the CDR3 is TGTGCCAGCACCAACCCGACAGGGTTGGACAAAAACATTCAGTACTTC. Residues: CASTNPTGLDKNIQYF.

The CDR3 loop is CASSYSIGTYEQYF. The CDR3 coding sequence is TGTGCCAGCAGTTACTCGATTGGCACCTACGAGCAGTACTTC. The V call is TRBV6-6, the J call TRBJ2-7; D is uncertain. Germline V gives CDR1 MNHNY, CDR2 SVGAGI (reference sequence). The CDR3 runs to 14 residues. Between the trimmed V and J ends, which lost 0 bases and 2 bases, there was a span of 8 bases.

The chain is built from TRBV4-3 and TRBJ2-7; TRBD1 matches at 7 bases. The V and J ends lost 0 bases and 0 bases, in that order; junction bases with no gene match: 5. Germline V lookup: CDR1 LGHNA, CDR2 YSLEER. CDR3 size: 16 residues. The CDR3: CASSQDGQASSYEQYF. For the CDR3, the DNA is TGCGCCAGCAGCCAAGATGGACAGGCGAGCTCCTACGAGCAGTACTTC.

The CDR3 DNA is TGTGCCAGCAGCTTTATGGAGGGGGCAAGGGAGACCCAGTACTTC. Amino acids: CASSFMEGARETQYF. The chain is built from TRBV2 and TRBJ2-5, with D perhaps matching TRBD1 (7 bases). CDR1 is SNHLY and CDR2 is FYNNEI in the germline V gene. V gave up 6 bases and J gave up 5 bases, with 19 bases separating them. CDR3 length: 15 residues.

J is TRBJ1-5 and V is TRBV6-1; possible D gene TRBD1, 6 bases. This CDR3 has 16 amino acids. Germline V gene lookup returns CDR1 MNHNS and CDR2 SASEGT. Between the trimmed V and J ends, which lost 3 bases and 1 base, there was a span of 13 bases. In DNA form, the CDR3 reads TGTGCCAGCAGTGAGCAAGGGGGTTTCAGCAATCAGCCCCAGCATTTT. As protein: CASSEQGGFSNQPQHF.

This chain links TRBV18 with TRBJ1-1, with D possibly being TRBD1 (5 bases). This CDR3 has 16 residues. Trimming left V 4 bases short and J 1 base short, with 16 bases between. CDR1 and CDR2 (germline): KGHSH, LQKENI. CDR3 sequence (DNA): TGTGCCAGCTCACGCAGCGTCGACAGCTCGAACACTGAAGCTTTCTTT. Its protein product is CASSRSVDSSNTEAFF.

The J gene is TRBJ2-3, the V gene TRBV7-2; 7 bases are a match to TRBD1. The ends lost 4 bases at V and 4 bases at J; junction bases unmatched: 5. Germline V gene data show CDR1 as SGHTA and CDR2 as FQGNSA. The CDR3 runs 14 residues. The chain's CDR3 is CASSSQGYADTQYF. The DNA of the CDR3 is TGTGCCAGCAGCTCACAGGGGTACGCAGATACGCAGTATTTT.

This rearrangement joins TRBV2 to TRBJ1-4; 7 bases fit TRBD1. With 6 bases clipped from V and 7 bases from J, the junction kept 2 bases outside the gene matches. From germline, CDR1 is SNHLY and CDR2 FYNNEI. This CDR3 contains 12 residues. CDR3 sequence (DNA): TGTGCCAGCAGAAGGGACAGTGAAAAACTGTTTTTT. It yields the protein CASRRDSEKLFF.

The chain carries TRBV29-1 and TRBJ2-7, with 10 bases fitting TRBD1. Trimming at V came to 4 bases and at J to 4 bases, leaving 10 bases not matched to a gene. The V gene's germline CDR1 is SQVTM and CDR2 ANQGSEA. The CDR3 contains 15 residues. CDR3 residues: CSVANPDRGLYEQYF. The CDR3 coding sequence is TGCAGCGTTGCTAACCCGGACAGGGGGTTGTACGAGCAGTACTTC.